Presented here are 26 T cell receptor beta chains from one specimen sequenced in a study of T-cell reconstitution after alpha-beta-depleted transplantation in children. Using unique molecular identifiers, the investigators prepared the TCRbeta library. MiXCR, applied by TCRdb to the PCR reads, yields one record per CDR3 protein. Of 250,000 to 300,000 distinct CDR3 sequences in the sample, roughly 11% are singletons; the top ten hold 23%. Sequenced here: peripheral blood, sampled 180 days after TCRalphabeta/CD19-depleted stem cell transplant. The receptors shown here come from a male patient aged 2-15 years who had a stem cell transplant for chronic granulomatous disease, so the T cells may come from the graft donor.

The genes are TRBV5-4 and TRBJ2-1; 8 bases align to TRBD2. The CDR3 length is 16 residues. With 3 bases clipped from V and 7 bases from J, the junction kept 12 bases outside the gene matches. The germline gives CDR1 SGHNT, CDR2 YYREEE (reference sequence). CDR3 residues: CASSWDLRGVLNEQFF. CDR3 coding DNA: TGTGCCAGCAGCTGGGACTTGCGGGGGGTTCTTAATGAGCAGTTCTTC.

The sample holds many counts of this clonotype. The J gene is TRBJ2-1, the V gene TRBV7-2, with 11 bases aligning to TRBD2. V trimming: 5 bases; J trimming: 5 bases; junction bases outside the gene matches: 8. The CDR3 has 16 amino acids. Germline CDR1 and CDR2: SGHTA and FQGNSA. CDR3 in DNA: TGTGCCAGCAGCCCATTGACTAGCGGGAAAAACAATGAGCAGTTCTTC. It encodes CASSPLTSGKNNEQFF.

J is TRBJ2-3 and V is TRBV19; possible D gene TRBD2, 6 bases. V was cut by 3 bases and J by 1 base, with 14 bases left in between. There are 16 residues in the CDR3. The germline V gene has CDR1 LNHDA and CDR2 SQIVND (reference sequence). CDR3 nucleotide sequence: TGTGCCAGTAGTATTGGTTCCTCTAGCGGCACAGATACGCAGTATTTT. Its protein product is CASSIGSSSGTDTQYF.

This clonotype was seen ten or more times. This chain joins TRBV11-2 and TRBJ2-2; 8 nucleotides match TRBD2. Germline V gene lookup returns CDR1 SGHAT and CDR2 FQNNGV. Losses at the gene ends were 3 bases for V and 7 bases for J; bases not matched to a gene: 7. This CDR3 region has 15 residues. CDR3 region: CASSFGGARGGELFF. In DNA, the CDR3 is TGTGCCAGCAGCTTCGGGGGGGCCCGGGGCGGGGAGCTGTTTTTT. Complete variable domain (other parts from reference TRBV11-2 and TRBJ2-2): EAGVAQSPRYKIIEKRQSVAFWCNPISGHATLYWYQQILGQGPKLLIQFQNNGVVDDSQLPKDRFSAERLKGVDSTLKIQPAKLEDSAVYLCASSFGGARGGELFFGEGSRLTVL.

This clonotype was recorded at least ten times. This chain uses TRBV15 with TRBJ2-1, with a tentative D call TRBD1 (6 bases). CDR1 is LNHNV and CDR2 is YYDKDF in the germline V gene (reference sequence). Trimming stripped 8 bases from V and 0 bases from J, with 8 bases between. The CDR3 totals 13 residues. The CDR3 DNA sequence: TGTGCCACCGGACAGAGCTCCTACAATGAGCAGTTCTTC. This sequence encodes CATGQSSYNEQFF.

This clonotype was counted ten times or more. The chain employs TRBV29-1 and TRBJ2-5, with 11 bases aligning to TRBD1. This CDR3 has 15 residues. CDR1 SQVTM and CDR2 ANQGSEA come from the germline V gene. V was pared by 6 bases and J by 5 bases, with 11 bases of the junction left unmatched. CDR3 sequence: CSVPTDRGRAETQYF. CDR3 DNA sequence: TGCAGCGTCCCGACGGACAGGGGGCGAGCGGAGACCCAGTACTTC.

About this clonotype: One end of the junction varies from germline; a read error may be responsible. Here the CDR3 DNA reads TGTGCCAGCAGCCCGGGGTATAGCCATCAGCCCCAGCATTTT. Translation: CASSPGYSHQPQHF. The J gene is TRBJ1-5, the V gene TRBV27; D is undetermined. CDR1 MNHEY and CDR2 SMNVEV come from the germline V gene (reference sequence). The CDR3 is 14 residues long.

This clonotype was observed many times. The V call is TRBV20-1, the J call TRBJ2-7; D unclear. Trimming stripped 3 bases from V and 6 bases from J, with 6 bases between. CDR3 size: 10 residues. Germline V gene lookup returns CDR1 DFQATT and CDR2 SNEGSKA (reference sequence). The CDR3 protein is CSASYPEQYF. CDR3 sequence (DNA): TGCAGTGCTAGCTATCCCGAGCAGTACTTC.

The rearrangement uses TRBV7-9 and TRBJ2-7; D perhaps matches TRBD1 (5 bases). Per germline, CDR1 SEHNR and CDR2 FQNEAQ (reference sequence). The V and J ends lost 0 bases and 2 bases respectively, with 11 bases between them. This CDR3 is 15 amino acids long. The CDR3 here is CASSLAQGRPYEQYF. CDR3 bases: TGTGCCAGCAGCTTAGCGCAGGGAAGACCCTACGAGCAGTACTTC. The full variable domain, in which reference TRBV7-9 and TRBJ2-7 provide the parts outside the CDR3, is DTGVSQNPRHKITKRGQNVTFRCDPISEHNRLYWYRQTLGQGPEFLTYFQNEAQLEKSRLLSDRFSAERPKGSFSTLEIQRTEQGDSAMYLCASSLAQGRPYEQYFGPGTRLTVT.

This clonotype has ten or more counts. The V and J genes are TRBV6-2 or TRBV6-3 and TRBJ2-1, with 13 bases lining up with TRBD2. J gave up 9 bases and V 6 bases, and 5 bases lay outside the gene matches. The CDR3 runs to 14 residues. The V gene's germline CDR1 is MNHEY and CDR2 SVGEGT. In nucleotides, the CDR3 is TGTGCCAGCAGATGGACTAGCGGGAGACTTGAGCAGTTCTTC. This gives the protein CASRWTSGRLEQFF.

This clonotype was counted ten times or more. The V call is TRBV5-1, the J call TRBJ1-6, with TRBD1 identical over 7 bases. Unmatched junction bases numbered 0, after V lost 0 bases and J lost 6 bases. The germline V gene has CDR1 SGHRS and CDR2 YFSETQ. The CDR3 is made up of 14 amino acids. DNA for the CDR3: TGCGCCAGCAGCTTGGGACAGGGTAATTCACCCCTCCACTTT. This encodes CASSLGQGNSPLHF.

This clonotype was seen a few times. The rearrangement links TRBV28 to TRBJ2-7, with 8 bases that match TRBD1. Germline V gene sequence: CDR1 MDHEN, CDR2 SYDVKM. The CDR3 extends over 17 amino acids. V was clipped by 5 bases and J by 1 base; unmatched bases: 13. The DNA of the CDR3 is TGTGCCAGCAGTACAATTCAAGGTCGGGACAGGTCCTACGAGCAGTACTTC. Protein: CASSTIQGRDRSYEQYF.

In its sample, this clonotype was seen many times. This rearrangement joins TRBV3-1 to TRBJ2-1, with D tentatively TRBD2 (5 bases). Germline CDR1 is LGHDT and CDR2 is YNNKEL (reference sequence). The CDR3 runs to 13 residues. The V end was cut by 5 bases, the J end by 10 bases, with 15 bases between. CDR3 amino acids: CASSATDLGEQFF. The DNA for the CDR3 is TGTGCCAGCAGCGCGACGGACTTAGGGGAGCAGTTCTTC.

Concerning this clonotype: This may arise from a read error, as a much more abundant clone is one base away. The rearrangement uses TRBV6-2 or TRBV6-3 and TRBJ2-1; 14 bases line up with TRBD2. V trimming: 5 bases; J trimming: 16 bases; junction bases outside the gene matches: 4. The CDR3 sequence is 12 residues long. The germline V gene encodes CDR1 MNHEY and CDR2 SVGEGT. CDR3 sequence (DNA): TGTGCCAGCAGTACGACTAGCGGGGGGGCATTCTTC. Protein product: CASSTTSGGAFF.

This clonotype has ten or more counts. This chain connects TRBV5-6 to TRBJ1-4, with TRBD1 as a possible D gene (5 bases). With 1 base removed from V and 12 bases from J, the gap between germline ends came to 13 bases. Looked up from germline, CDR1 is SGHDT and CDR2 is YYEEEE. The CDR3 is made up of 13 amino acids. In DNA form, the CDR3 reads TGTGCCAGCAGCTTGTACCCCGAACAGGAACTGTTTTTT. Its translation: CASSLYPEQELFF.

This clonotype was counted at least ten times. V is TRBV12-3 or TRBV12-4 and J is TRBJ2-3; maybe TRBD2 (6 bases). Trimming removed 4 bases from V and 7 bases from J, with 21 bases in between. The CDR3 is 16 amino acids. In DNA form, the CDR3 reads TGTGCCAGCAGTTCCTACACTGGGGCGGGACCATATACGCAGTATTTT. Translating it yields CASSSYTGAGPYTQYF.

This clonotype was seen at least ten times. The chain combines TRBV5-1 with TRBJ2-1, with D perhaps given as TRBD1 or TRBD2 (5 bases each). This CDR3 region has 14 residues. The V and J ends lost 2 bases and 4 bases respectively, with 10 bases between them. Germline values: CDR1 SGHRS, CDR2 YFSETQ. The CDR3 sequence is CASSFRDHYNEQFF. The CDR3 nucleotides are TGCGCCAGCAGCTTCCGGGACCATTACAATGAGCAGTTCTTC.

A few counts support this clonotype. V and J are TRBV25-1 and TRBJ2-2; TRBD1 agrees at 8 bases. The CDR3 consists of 13 residues. After removal of 2 bases from V and 12 bases from J, the junction contained 5 bases not matched to a gene. Looked up from germline, CDR1 is MGHDK and CDR2 is SYGVNS. CDR3 in DNA: TGTGCCAGCAGTGAACCCGGACAGGGAAAGCTGTTTTTT. Translating gives CASSEPGQGKLFF.

This clonotype appeared many times. J is TRBJ2-1 and V is TRBV12-3 or TRBV12-4; D is perhaps TRBD2 (5 bases). This CDR3 spans 14 amino acids. V lost 8 bases and J 12 bases, leaving 23 bases between the germline ends. The CDR3 loop is CASSLNEAGDLQFF. CDR3 nucleotide sequence: TGTGCCAGCTCCCTAAATGAGGCGGGTGACTTGCAGTTCTTC.

This clonotype came up a few times. V is TRBV30 and J is TRBJ1-5, with a tentative D call TRBD1 (6 bases). This CDR3 spans 16 amino acids. The V and J ends lost 2 bases and 6 bases respectively, with 20 bases between them. Per the germline V gene, CDR1 is GTSNPN and CDR2 is SVGIG (reference sequence). CDR3 DNA: TGTGCCTGGAGTACCGGGGGGCAGGGCGAATCTCAGCCCCAGCATTTT. Its translation is CAWSTGGQGESQPQHF.

This clonotype was recorded many times. The CDR3 bases are TGTGCCAGCCAGGGACAGGGGATCGGCAATCAGCCCCAGCATTTT. Protein product: CASQGQGIGNQPQHF. This rearrangement joins TRBV2 to TRBJ1-5; 10 bases agree with TRBD1. V lost 8 bases, J lost 2 bases, and 6 bases stayed unmatched. Germline V gene lookup returns CDR1 SNHLY and CDR2 FYNNEI. CDR3 length: 15 amino acids.

In the case of this clonotype: A much larger clone differs by one base, so this may be a read error. The chain is built from TRBV15 and TRBJ2-3; tentatively, D is TRBD2 (5 bases). From germline, CDR1 is LNHNV and CDR2 YYDKDF (reference sequence). CDR3 length equals 12 residues. The CDR3 spells CATRSGTDKQYF. The CDR3, as DNA: TGTGCCACCAGAAGCGGCACAGATAAGCAGTATTTT. Full variable domain (remainder filled in from reference TRBV15 and TRBJ2-3): DAMVIQNPRYQVTQFGKPVTLSCSQTLNHNVMYWYQQKSSQAPKLLFHYYDKDFNNEADTPDNFQSRRPNTSFCFLDIRSPGLGDTAMYLCATRSGTDKQYFGPGTRLTVL.

This clonotype was counted at least ten times. V gene TRBV20-1 combines with J gene TRBJ2-3; 13 bases agree with TRBD2. The CDR3 loop spans 15 amino acids. After removal of 6 bases from V and 2 bases from J, the junction contained 5 bases not matched to a gene. Germline V gene data show CDR1 as DFQATT and CDR2 as SNEGSKA (reference sequence). CDR3 DNA: TGCAGTGCGAGGGGACTAGCGGGAACCACAGATACGCAGTATTTT. Residues: CSARGLAGTTDTQYF.

V and J are TRBV18 and TRBJ2-1, with D tentatively TRBD2 (5 bases). The germline V and J ends were trimmed by 8 bases and 12 bases, with 20 bases remaining between them. Germline values: CDR1 KGHSH, CDR2 LQKENI. The CDR3 sequence is 13 residues long. CDR3 DNA sequence: TGTGCCAGCCGCATAGTGAGGGTCGAAGGGCAGTTCTTC. Protein product: CASRIVRVEGQFF.

The chain couples TRBV7-2 to TRBJ2-3; D remains ambiguous. The last part of the DNA fits TRBJ1-5 better; the J call may be wrong. The length of the CDR3 is 16 residues. Germline lookup yields CDR1 SGHTA and CDR2 FQGNSA. This CDR3 is CASSSARTIIADTQHF. CDR3 in DNA: TGTGCCAGCAGCTCAGCCCGAACTATCATTGCAGATACGCAGCATTTT.

This clonotype was counted many times. The V and J genes are TRBV6-1 and TRBJ1-1; D is possibly TRBD1 (6 bases). The CDR3 is made up of 14 amino acids. Trimming took 7 bases from V and 3 from J, leaving 15 bases between them. Germline V gene data show CDR1 as MNHNS and CDR2 as SASEGT. The CDR3 protein is CASKKQGKDTEAFF. In nucleotides, the CDR3 is TGTGCCAGCAAAAAACAGGGAAAAGACACTGAAGCTTTCTTT.